Given below is one T cell receptor beta chain in context. Its antigen is unidentified. These data belong to a study of cytomegalovirus exposure and HLA in healthy donors. Overall study findings and caveats: The authors later linked a missense DCLRE1C variant to TCR beta V- and J-gene trimming. The productive fraction for most TCR beta V segments was about 90% or about 30% in an earlier analysis.

The CDR3 loop spans 13 amino acids. The ends lost 6 bases at V and 7 bases at J; junction bases unmatched: 6. Germline V gene sequence: CDR1 SNHLY, CDR2 FYNNEI. 60 Vbeta and 13 Jbeta primers were used in PCR. The repertoire was sequenced with immunoSEQ multiplex PCR; TCRdb's copy has only in-frame clones and lacks some. The profile covers some 110,000 clones, with over 60% appearing a single time and roughly 2% taken by the ten largest. Sequenced: PBMCs. The chain joins TRBV2 to TRBJ2-1; 7 bases are a match to TRBD2. The clonotype originates from a woman in her thirties in good health and CMV-seronegative. Written as DNA, the CDR3 is TGTGCCAGCAGATCTAGCGGAGCTAATGAGCAGTTCTTC. Protein product: CASRSSGANEQFF.